These 24 T cell receptor beta chains came from one sample sequenced in a study of control samples from healthy donors and cancer patients. TCRdb keeps only in-frame clones here, not all; method: immunoSEQ multiplex PCR. The data show 150,000 to 160,000 clones, with around 95% seen just once and 5.7% held by the top ten. Sequencing was performed on blood. The receptors were sampled from a man in his forties or fifties in good health.

In DNA form, the CDR3 reads TGTGCCAGCTCACTACACGAGAACACTGAAGCTTTCTTT. Encoded protein: CASSLHENTEAFF. The chain links TRBV18 to TRBJ1-1, with unresolved D. Germline CDR1 is KGHSH and CDR2 is LQKENI. This CDR3 has 13 amino acids. The ends were cut back, 4 bases at V and 1 base at J, with 7 bases in the middle.

The chain is built from TRBV25-1 and TRBJ1-5, with D unresolved. Germline CDR1 is MGHDK and CDR2 is SYGVNS. CDR3 length: 13 amino acids. V lost 6 bases, J lost 7 bases, and 13 bases lay in between. CDR3 region: CASSADARQPQHF. As DNA, the CDR3 is TGTGCCAGCAGCGCGGACGCCAGGCAGCCCCAGCATTTT.

This sequence joins TRBV4-3 and TRBJ2-2, with TRBD2 matching 7 bases. Looked up from germline, CDR1 is LGHNA and CDR2 is YSLEER. This CDR3 comprises 15 residues. Germline trimming cut 2 bases from V and 0 bases from J; bases unmatched to any gene: 0. CDR3 region: CASSQRGANTGELFF. CDR3 sequence (DNA): TGCGCCAGCAGCCAACGGGGGGCGAACACCGGGGAGCTGTTTTTT.

The gene calls are TRBV28 and TRBJ1-4, with 7 bases fitting TRBD1. The CDR3 runs to 15 residues. The V gene's germline CDR1 is MDHEN and CDR2 SYDVKM. V was clipped by 7 bases and J by 6 bases; unmatched bases: 11. The CDR3 DNA reads as TGTGCCAGCAATGGCCCGGGACAGAGGGATGAAAAACTGTTTTTT. This translates into CASNGPGQRDEKLFF.

This clone appeared a single time. The J gene is TRBJ1-2, the V gene TRBV7-2; no clear D. The V end was cut by 5 bases, the J end by 4 bases, with 11 bases between. The CDR3 is made up of 13 amino acids. Per the germline V gene, CDR1 is SGHTA and CDR2 is FQGNSA. CDR3 in amino acids: CASSPAGGYGYTF. The CDR3 bases are TGTGCCAGCAGCCCAGCGGGCGGCTATGGCTACACCTTC.

The rearrangement joins TRBV7-9 to TRBJ1-2; a possible D gene is TRBD1 (6 bases). CDR1 is SEHNR and CDR2 is FQNEAQ in the germline V gene (reference sequence). This CDR3 has 14 amino acids. V was clipped by 0 bases and J by 3 bases, with 8 bases between them. CDR3 residues: CASSLARGDYGYTF. DNA of the CDR3: TGTGCCAGCAGCTTAGCCAGGGGAGACTATGGCTACACCTTC.

This clone came up once. This chain joins TRBV5-1 and TRBJ2-4; D tentatively reads TRBD1 or TRBD2 (6 bases each). The CDR3 spans 16 residues. Trimming removed 0 bases at V and 0 bases at J, with 10 bases between. The germline V gene has CDR1 SGHRS and CDR2 YFSETQ. DNA for the CDR3: TGCGCCAGCAGCTTGGAACAGGGACTAGCCAAAAACATTCAGTACTTC. This translates into CASSLEQGLAKNIQYF.

CDR3 in amino acids: CASSLFGGDRRTDTQYF. CDR3 coding DNA: TGTGCCAGCAGCTTGTTCGGGGGGGACAGGCGCACAGATACGCAGTATTTT. V is TRBV5-6 and J is TRBJ2-3; D tentatively fits TRBD1 or TRBD2 (8 bases each). V lost 1 base to trimming and J lost 1 base, with 16 bases between them. Germline CDR1 SGHDT, CDR2 YYEEEE. The CDR3 is 17 residues long.

V usage is TRBV12-3 or TRBV12-4 and J usage is TRBJ2-7; D may be TRBD1 (5 bases). V gave up 6 bases and J gave up 3 bases, with 12 bases separating them. CDR3 size: 13 residues. The chain's CDR3 is CASSKQVGYEQYF. Written as DNA, the CDR3 is TGTGCCAGCAGCAAACAGGTGGGCTACGAGCAGTACTTC.

The sample holds one count of this clone. In DNA, the CDR3 is TGCGCCAGCAGTGAGACGATATATGGCTACACCTTC. Translated, it gives CASSETIYGYTF. The rearrangement uses TRBV10-2 and TRBJ1-2; the D is unclear. The CDR3 spans 12 residues. Germline loops: CDR1 WSHSY, CDR2 SAAADI. The V end was cut by 2 bases, the J end by 5 bases, with 6 bases between.

The chain joins TRBV6-5 to TRBJ2-1, with D perhaps TRBD1 or TRBD2 (6 bases each). Trimming took 4 bases from V and 8 from J, leaving 15 bases between them. Germline loops: CDR1 MNHEY, CDR2 SVGAGI. The CDR3 extends over 14 amino acids. Written as DNA, the CDR3 is TGTGCCAGCAGTTCCCCCCGGGGGCGGGATGAGCAGTTCTTC. This codes for CASSSPRGRDEQFF.

This clone was found once. The chain uses TRBV19 and TRBJ1-1; 8 bases are shared with TRBD1. Germline assignment: CDR1 LNHDA and CDR2 SQIVND (reference sequence). The CDR3 is made up of 13 amino acids. V lost 8 bases, J lost 6 bases, and 8 bases stayed unmatched. The CDR3 nucleotides read TGTGCCAGTGAGCAGGGGGCTATGGCTGAAGCTTTCTTT. Its translation is CASEQGAMAEAFF.

The chain links TRBV27 to TRBJ2-7; D uncertain. This CDR3 region has 14 residues. Germline V gives CDR1 MNHEY, CDR2 SMNVEV (reference sequence). Trimming took 5 bases from V and 0 from J, leaving 11 bases between them. The CDR3 nucleotides read TGTGCCAGCAGTGCTAGGGAAAGCTCCTACGAGCAGTACTTC. The encoded protein is CASSARESSYEQYF.

This clone was found once. The gene calls are TRBV9 and TRBJ1-6; TRBD1 matches at 11 bases. Germline-derived CDR1 and CDR2 are SGDLS and YYNGEE. This CDR3 region has 16 residues. After removal of 4 bases from V and 7 bases from J, the junction contained 7 bases not matched to a gene. This CDR3 is CASSRWTGGGNSPLHF. The CDR3 coding sequence is TGTGCCAGCAGCAGATGGACAGGGGGCGGCAATTCACCCCTCCACTTT.

The chain carries TRBV11-2 and TRBJ1-1, with TRBD1 identical over 7 bases. With 1 base clipped from V and 0 bases from J, the junction kept 8 bases outside the gene matches. CDR3 length: 17 amino acids. Germline CDR1 SGHAT, CDR2 FQNNGV. The CDR3 is CASSLGKGQLVNTEAFF. CDR3 in DNA: TGTGCCAGCAGCTTAGGAAAGGGACAGCTAGTGAACACTGAAGCTTTCTTT.

The chain uses TRBV5-1 and TRBJ1-2; 8 nucleotides match TRBD1. The CDR3 loop spans 13 amino acids. Unmatched junction bases numbered 7, after V lost 4 bases and J lost 8 bases. The germline CDR1 and CDR2 sequences are SGHRS and YFSETQ. The CDR3 is CASSATGVRGYTF. The DNA for the CDR3 is TGCGCCAGCAGCGCGACAGGGGTAAGAGGCTACACCTTC.

This chain links TRBV7-9 with TRBJ1-3; TRBD1 agrees at 7 bases. The junction had 3 bases not matched to a gene; V was cut back by 4 bases and J by 0 bases. CDR1 SEHNR and CDR2 FQNEAQ come from the germline V gene (reference sequence). The CDR3 is made up of 15 amino acids. CDR3 DNA sequence: TGTGCCAGCAGCTGGGGACAGCTCTCTGGAAACACCATATATTTT. Its translation is CASSWGQLSGNTIYF.

The chain carries TRBV10-2 and TRBJ1-1, with D tentatively TRBD1 (5 bases). Trimming stripped 2 bases from V and 3 bases from J, with 10 bases between. The germline V gene encodes CDR1 WSHSY and CDR2 SAAADI. CDR3 size: 14 residues. The CDR3 here is CASSEREGYTEAFF. CDR3 coding DNA: TGCGCCAGCAGTGAGCGCGAGGGGTACACTGAAGCTTTCTTT.

V gene TRBV9 combines with J gene TRBJ2-1; D gene unclear. V lost 0 bases, J lost 11 bases, and 9 bases lay in between. The CDR3 runs to 12 residues. Per germline, CDR1 SGDLS and CDR2 YYNGEE. CDR3 sequence (DNA): TGTGCCAGCAGCGTAGCCCGGGCCAAGCAGTTCTTC. Translated: CASSVARAKQFF. The full variable domain, in which reference TRBV9 and TRBJ2-1 provide the parts outside the CDR3, is DSGVTQTPKHLITATGQRVTLRCSPRSGDLSVYWYQQSLDQGLQFLIQYYNGEERAKGNILERFSAQQFPDLHSELNLSSLELGDSALYFCASSVARAKQFFGPGTRLTVL.

The count of this clone is one. The V and J genes are TRBV6-1 and TRBJ1-3, with 7 bases fitting TRBD1. J lost 4 bases, V lost 3 bases, and 3 bases had no gene match. The CDR3 is 14 amino acids. CDR1 MNHNS and CDR2 SASEGT come from the germline V gene. CDR3 sequence reads: CASSEDRSGNTIYF. The CDR3 DNA reads TGTGCCAGCAGTGAGGACAGGTCCGGAAACACCATATATTTT.

As DNA, the CDR3 is TGTGCCAGTAGTTCAACGGCCCAGGGACGTGGAGGCTACACCTTC. Translating it yields CASSSTAQGRGGYTF. This rearrangement joins TRBV19 to TRBJ1-2; perhaps TRBD1 as D (5 bases). Germline-derived CDR1 and CDR2 are LNHDA and SQIVND (reference sequence). Trimming shortened V by 5 bases and J by 8 bases, and 21 bases separated the two germline ends. The CDR3 runs to 15 residues. The full variable domain, completed using reference TRBV19 and TRBJ1-2, is DGGITQSPKYLFRKEGQNVTLSCEQNLNHDAMYWYRQDPGQGLRLIYYSQIVNDFQKGDIAEGYSVSREKKESFPLTVTSAQKNPTAFYLCASSSTAQGRGGYTFGSGTRLTVV.

The rearrangement uses TRBV6-5 and TRBJ2-7; 11 nucleotides line up with TRBD2. Germline V CDR1 and CDR2: MNHEY, SVGAGI. V shed 4 bases and J 4 bases; nucleotides not matched to a gene: 3. The CDR3 runs 14 residues. The CDR3 region has the DNA TGTGCCAGCAGTTGGCGACTAGCGGGGTACGAGCAGTACTTC. Translated, it gives CASSWRLAGYEQYF.

This clone was observed a handful of times. This chain joins TRBV6-6 and TRBJ1-4; tentatively, D is TRBD1 (6 bases). From germline, CDR1 is MNHNY and CDR2 SVGAGI (reference sequence). Trimming stripped 5 bases from V and 8 bases from J, with 15 bases between. The CDR3 is 14 amino acids. DNA for the CDR3: TGTGCCAGCAGTCTGTCAGGGGAGGGGGAAAAACTGTTTTTT. It codes for CASSLSGEGEKLFF.

The V and J genes are TRBV6-2 or TRBV6-3 and TRBJ2-1, with no clear D. Germline lookup yields CDR1 MNHEY and CDR2 SVGEGT. This CDR3 contains 14 residues. The V gene lost 3 bases and the J gene lost 7 bases, with 13 bases spanning the gap. CDR3 region: CASSYASALNEQFF. The CDR3 region has the DNA TGTGCCAGCAGTTATGCGTCTGCGTTGAATGAGCAGTTCTTC.